A selection of T cell receptor beta chains follows, all from one sample in a study of T cells in Graves' hyperthyroidism and ophthalmopathy. Via MiXCR, TCRdb re-called the multiplex PCR reads, giving one row per CDR3 protein. Of nearly 600,000 distinct CDR3 sequences detected, about 15% appear once; the ten largest clones hold 5% to 7%. The sample taken for sequencing was blood. These receptors all come from a young woman with Graves' hyperthyroidism that later progressed to Graves' ophthalmopathy. Both conserved end residues are part of each CDR3. Fields, in order: J gene, D gene, clone size, V gene, CDR3 protein, CDR3 DNA. The D gene is left open where the match is weak. Rows may omit the clone size; those that give it use once, few, many or a size class.

>TRBJ1-2|.|many|TRBV5-1
CASNPDSTNYGYTF
TGCGCCAGCAACCCGGACAGCACTAACTATGGCTACACCTTC
>TRBJ2-5|.|many|TRBV6-6
CASSYIGQTGETQYF
TGTGCCAGCAGTTACATAGGACAGACCGGGGAGACCCAGTACTTC
>TRBJ1-1|.|.|TRBV4-2
CASSQVIMNTEAFF
TGTGCCAGCAGCCAAGTTATCATGAACACTGAAGCTTTCTTT
>TRBJ2-3|.|few|TRBV25-1
CASSDISTDTQYF
TGTGCCAGCAGTGACATTAGCACAGATACGCAGTATTTT
>TRBJ2-3|.|many|TRBV29-1
CSVDGLGFTDTQYF
TGCAGCGTTGATGGTCTCGGCTTCACAGATACGCAGTATTTT
>TRBJ1-1|.|many|TRBV28
CWVGGSTEAFF
TGTTGGGTAGGGGGAAGTACTGAAGCTTTCTTT
>TRBJ2-7|TRBD1|few|TRBV7-8
CASSFPGQHYEQYF
TGTGCCAGCAGCTTTCCGGGACAGCACTACGAGCAGTACTTC
>TRBJ2-3|.|.|TRBV30
CAWSRTRGTDTQYF
TGTGCCTGGAGCCGCACTCGAGGCACAGATACGCAGTATTTT
>TRBJ2-2|.|few|TRBV29-1
CSVTDTGELFF
TGCAGCGTAACGGACACCGGGGAGCTGTTTTTT
>TRBJ2-3|TRBD1|many|TRBV30
CAWYATGLVRTQYF
TGTGCCTGGTATGCGACAGGGCTGGTACGTACGCAGTATTTT
>TRBJ2-5|.|many|TRBV24-1
CATSDWTTQETQYF
TGTGCCACCAGTGATTGGACAACCCAAGAGACCCAGTACTTC